This TCR beta chain was found in a study of beta chain features in type 1 diabetes. Study-level findings and limits: Reads derived from cDNA could over-represent cells showing high TCR expression. VDJ junctions from patients with type 1 diabetes contained fewer insertions and more deletions.

As every portion of the isolated RNA was reverse transcribed, the sequencing read expressed TCRB transcripts. Profiling relied on immunoSEQ multiplex PCR, and the TCRdb table lists in-frame clones only, not all of them. This sample has 360,000 or so clones, with 15% to 20% found just once. Germline CDR1 is SGHDT and CDR2 is YYEEEE. The CDR3 covers 15 residues. V gave up 0 bases and J gave up 5 bases, with 15 bases separating them. With regard to this clone: Its matching antigen is unknown.

Naive, central memory, regulatory and stem cell-like memory cells within the CD4+ compartment were sorted using CD45RO/CCR7/CD25/CD127/CD95/CD27. This TCR was sampled from a woman younger than 35 in good health. The chain uses TRBV5-6 and TRBJ2-7; D is unclear. Sequenced sample: naive CD4+ T cells from blood. The CDR3 sequence is CASSLAGSTSNEQYF. The CDR3 nucleotides are TGTGCCAGCAGCTTGGCCGGGTCGACGAGCAACGAGCAGTACTTC.